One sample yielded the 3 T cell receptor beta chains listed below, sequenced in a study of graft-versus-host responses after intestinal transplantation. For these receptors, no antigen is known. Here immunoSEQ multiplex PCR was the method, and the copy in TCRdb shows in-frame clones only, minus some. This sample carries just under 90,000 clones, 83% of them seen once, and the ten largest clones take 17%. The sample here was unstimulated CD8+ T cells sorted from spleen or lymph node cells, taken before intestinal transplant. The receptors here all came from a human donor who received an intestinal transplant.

The CDR3 is CASSGLIYEQYF. In DNA form, the CDR3 reads TGTGCCAGCAGTGGGCTTATATACGAGCAGTACTTC. The chain employs TRBV2 and TRBJ2-5; D not certain. The end of the DNA is better explained by TRBJ2-7, so the J call may be wrong. From germline, CDR1 is SNHLY and CDR2 FYNNEI. This CDR3 comprises 12 residues.

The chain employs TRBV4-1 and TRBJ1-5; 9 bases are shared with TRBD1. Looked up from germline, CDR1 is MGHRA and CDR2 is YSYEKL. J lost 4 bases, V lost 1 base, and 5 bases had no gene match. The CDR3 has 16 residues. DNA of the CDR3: TGCGCCAGCAGCCAAGTTGGGACAGGGCTGAATCAGCCCCAGCATTTT. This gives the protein CASSQVGTGLNQPQHF.

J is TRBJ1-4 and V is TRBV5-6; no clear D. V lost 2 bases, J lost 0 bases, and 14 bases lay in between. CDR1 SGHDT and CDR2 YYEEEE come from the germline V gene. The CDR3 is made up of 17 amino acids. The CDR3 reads CASSLSPGETTNEKLFF. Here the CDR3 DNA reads TGTGCCAGCAGCTTAAGTCCGGGAGAGACAACTAATGAAAAACTGTTTTTT.